Only one count was recorded for the clone carrying this T cell receptor (beta chain). This sample was taken from a study of blood T cell repertoires in COVID-19. Across the whole study: Samples came from the United States, Italy and Spain, spanning acute and convalescent COVID-19. Sources were T cells, B-cell-depleted T cells, or PBMCs; the material itself was cDNA or gDNA.

Source study methods: Cell counts per sample came from amplifying reference gene primers. The table came from immunoSEQ multiplex PCR; TCRdb's copy has only in-frame clones and leaves some out. V and J calls and clone size are as listed in that table; D and trimming were resolved from the DNA. This table holds around 100,000 clones, approximately 81% found once. Germline values: CDR1 SGHTA, CDR2 FQGNSA. V was clipped by 2 bases and J by 6 bases, with 8 bases between them. This CDR3 has 13 residues. Sample: peripheral blood. The sequence derives from a woman between 65 and 79 years old with active or convalescent COVID-19. This sequence joins TRBV7-2 and TRBJ1-5; D may be TRBD1 (6 bases). CDR3 loop: CASSLRGGQPQHF. In DNA, the CDR3 is TGTGCCAGCAGCTTAAGGGGGGGTCAGCCCCAGCATTTT.